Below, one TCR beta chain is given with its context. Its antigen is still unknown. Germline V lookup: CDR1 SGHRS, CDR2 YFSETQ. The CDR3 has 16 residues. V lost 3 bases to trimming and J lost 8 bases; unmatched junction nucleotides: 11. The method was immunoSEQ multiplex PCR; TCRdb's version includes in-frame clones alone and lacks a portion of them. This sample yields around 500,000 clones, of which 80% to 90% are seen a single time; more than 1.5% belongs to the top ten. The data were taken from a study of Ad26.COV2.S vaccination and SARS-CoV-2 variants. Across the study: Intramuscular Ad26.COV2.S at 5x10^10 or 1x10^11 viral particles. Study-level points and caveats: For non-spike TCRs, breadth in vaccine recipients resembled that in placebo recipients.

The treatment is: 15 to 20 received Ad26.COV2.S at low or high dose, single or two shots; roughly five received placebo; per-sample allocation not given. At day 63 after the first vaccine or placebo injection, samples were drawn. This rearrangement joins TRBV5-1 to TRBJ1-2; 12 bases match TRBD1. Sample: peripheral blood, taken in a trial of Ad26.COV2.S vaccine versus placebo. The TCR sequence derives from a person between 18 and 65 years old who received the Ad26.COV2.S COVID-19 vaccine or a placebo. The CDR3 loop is CASSWGTGGPIWGYTF. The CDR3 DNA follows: TGCGCCAGCAGCTGGGGGACAGGGGGCCCTATATGGGGCTACACCTTC.